This T cell receptor beta chain stems from a study of graft-versus-host responses after intestinal transplantation. Clones were read by immunoSEQ multiplex PCR, and TCRdb kept only the in-frame ones, dropping some. The sample has 60,000 to 70,000 clones; roughly nine tenths are singletons. Lymphocytes (intraepithelial and lamina propria) were released by processing the graft tissue. The germline V gene has CDR1 LGHNA and CDR2 YNFKEQ. CDR3 length: 16 amino acids. J was trimmed by 2 bases and V by 0 bases; bases with no gene match: 6. The TCR comes from a human patient who received an intestinal transplant, so some T cells may come from the graft donor. The chain joins TRBV4-2 to TRBJ2-7, with 8 bases matching TRBD2. This specimen consisted of ileum tissue, obtained approximately 56 weeks after transplant. The CDR3 DNA reads TGTGCCAGCAGCCAAGATTGGCTAGCGGGTCCCTACGAGCAGTACTTC. Amino acid sequence: CASSQDWLAGPYEQYF.